Listed here are 22 T cell receptor beta chains from one sample, sequenced in a study of cytomegalovirus exposure and HLA in healthy donors. TCRdb keeps only in-frame clones here, not all; method: immunoSEQ multiplex PCR. The table lists roughly 300,000 clones, roughly 90% of them singletons, with 0.95% to 1.5% in the top ten. The specimen sequenced was PBMCs. Source of these receptors: a woman younger than 45 in good health and CMV-seropositive.

This clone was detected only once. The rearrangement uses TRBV6-1 and TRBJ1-5; tentatively, D is TRBD1 (5 bases). The V end lost 5 bases, the J end lost 13 bases, and 21 bases lay between the germline ends. The CDR3 sequence is 14 residues long. Germline loops: CDR1 MNHNS, CDR2 SASEGT. The CDR3 DNA reads TGTGCCAGCAGTCCGAAGACAGACCTCGGCCTGCAGCATTTT. The encoded protein is CASSPKTDLGLQHF.

CDR3 residues: CASSPPGTYGYTF. The CDR3 nucleotides are TGTGCCAGCTCACCCCCCGGGACATATGGCTACACCTTC. This chain connects TRBV18 to TRBJ1-2, with D possibly being TRBD1 (6 bases). Germline V gives CDR1 KGHSH, CDR2 LQKENI. With 3 bases removed from V and 5 bases from J, the gap between germline ends came to 10 bases. The CDR3 runs 13 residues. Full variable domain (outside the CDR3, taken from reference TRBV18 and TRBJ1-2): NAGVMQNPRHLVRRRGQEARLRCSPMKGHSHVYWYRQLPEEGLKFMVYLQKENIIDESGMPKERFSAEFPKEGPSILRIQQVVRGDSAAYFCASSPPGTYGYTFGSGTRLTVV.

This clone has just one count. The chain couples TRBV28 to TRBJ2-7, with D maybe TRBD1 (6 bases). The CDR3 runs to 16 residues. V was clipped by 7 bases and J by 0 bases, with 19 bases between them. Germline V lookup: CDR1 MDHEN, CDR2 SYDVKM. CDR3 protein: CASKLRTAPSSYEQYF. The CDR3 region has the DNA TGTGCCAGCAAACTCCGGACAGCACCTAGCTCCTACGAGCAGTACTTC.

This chain joins TRBV9 and TRBJ1-6; the D gene is possibly TRBD1 (5 bases). V lost 3 bases to trimming and J lost 7 bases, with 14 bases between them. The CDR3 length is 15 residues. Per germline, CDR1 SGDLS and CDR2 YYNGEE. The CDR3: CASSAGDRDNSPLHF. As DNA, the CDR3 is TGTGCCAGCAGCGCGGGAGACAGAGACAATTCACCCCTCCACTTT.

The chain links TRBV28 to TRBJ1-1; D is possibly TRBD1 (5 bases). V was clipped by 6 bases and J by 6 bases, with 20 bases between them. CDR1 and CDR2 (germline): MDHEN, SYDVKM. CDR3 size: 15 residues. The CDR3 loop reads CASRPADSLSAEAFF. DNA of the CDR3: TGTGCCAGCAGGCCCGCTGACAGCCTCTCCGCTGAAGCTTTCTTT.

The rearrangement joins TRBV28 to TRBJ1-2; the D gene is possibly TRBD1 (6 bases). Germline lookup yields CDR1 MDHEN and CDR2 SYDVKM. CDR3 length equals 13 residues. Trimming took 6 bases from V and 4 from J, leaving 12 bases between them. This chain's CDR3 is CASRGGASYGYTF. In DNA, the CDR3 is TGTGCCAGCAGAGGGGGTGCCAGCTATGGCTACACCTTC.

This sequence joins TRBV5-1 and TRBJ2-7; 16 nucleotides agree with TRBD2. This CDR3 has 17 amino acids. The V gene's germline CDR1 is SGHRS and CDR2 YFSETQ. The trim removed 5 bases at V and 1 base at J, leaving 6 bases unmatched. CDR3 DNA sequence: TGCGCCAGCAGTTCGCCGGGACTAGCGGGGGGGTCCTACGAGCAGTACTTC. It encodes CASSSPGLAGGSYEQYF.

J is TRBJ1-6 and V is TRBV6-5; a weak D match, TRBD1 (6 bases). Looked up from germline, CDR1 is MNHEY and CDR2 is SVGAGI. Deletions cut 6 bases from V and 7 bases from J, with 13 bases between. CDR3 length: 14 residues. CDR3 nucleotide sequence: TGTGCCAGCAGGCCGGGGGGCGCGAATTCACCCCTCCACTTT. Residues: CASRPGGANSPLHF.

The chain has TRBV4-3 and TRBJ1-1, with D possibly matching TRBD1 (6 bases). V lost 5 bases to trimming and J lost 0 bases, with 13 bases between them. The CDR3 has 15 residues. CDR1 and CDR2 from the germline V gene are LGHNA and YSLEER. CDR3 region: CASSLATGMNTEAFF. The CDR3, as DNA: TGCGCCAGCAGCTTAGCAACAGGGATGAACACTGAAGCTTTCTTT.

The chain uses TRBV28 and TRBJ1-2, with 10 nucleotides matching TRBD1. The junction had 10 bases not matched to a gene; V was cut back by 5 bases and J by 4 bases. Germline loops: CDR1 MDHEN, CDR2 SYDVKM. The CDR3 covers 16 residues. The CDR3 loop is CASSLGQGGSRYGYTF. The CDR3 bases are TGTGCCAGCAGTCTCGGACAGGGGGGTTCCCGCTATGGCTACACCTTC.

V is TRBV7-9 and J is TRBJ2-2; 7 bases agree with TRBD2. CDR1 is SEHNR and CDR2 is FQNEAQ in the germline V gene (reference sequence). The CDR3 extends over 15 amino acids. Trimming cost V 5 bases and J 6 bases; bases outside gene matches: 9. In nucleotides, the CDR3 is TGTGCCAGCAGCCCCCGGACTAGTGTTGCCGGGGAGCTGTTTTTT. Its translation is CASSPRTSVAGELFF.

V usage is TRBV9 and J usage is TRBJ2-3, with 11 bases identical to TRBD1. Germline CDR1 and CDR2: SGDLS and YYNGEE. There are 14 residues in the CDR3. Trimming cost V 3 bases and J 6 bases; bases outside gene matches: 3. Here the CDR3 reads CASSGTGGMDTQYF. As DNA, the CDR3 is TGTGCCAGCAGCGGGACAGGGGGCATGGATACGCAGTATTTT.

This clone was observed once. This chain joins TRBV5-1 and TRBJ2-3; D possibly corresponds to TRBD2 (5 bases). The CDR3 is 15 amino acids. CDR1 is SGHRS, CDR2 YFSETQ, per germline. Trimming removed 4 bases at V and 1 base at J, with 13 bases between. The CDR3 coding sequence is TGCGCCAGCAGCCCGGGAAGCCCCGGCACAGATACGCAGTATTTT. Amino acids: CASSPGSPGTDTQYF.

This clone has only a few counts. The rearrangement links TRBV5-1 to TRBJ2-2; D perhaps matches TRBD2 (5 bases). The CDR3 length is 12 residues. CDR1 SGHRS and CDR2 YFSETQ come from the germline V gene. The V end was cut by 6 bases, the J end by 6 bases, with 9 bases between. The CDR3 nucleotides are TGCGCCAGCATGTCGGGGTCCGGGGAGCTGTTTTTT. As protein: CASMSGSGELFF.

This chain uses TRBV7-2 with TRBJ2-7, with 7 nucleotides matching TRBD1. Germline V lookup: CDR1 SGHTA, CDR2 FQGNSA. The V gene end was trimmed by 1 base and the J gene end by 4 bases; junction bases not matched to a gene: 10. This CDR3 is 16 amino acids long. CDR3 sequence (DNA): TGTGCCAGCAGCTTAGTCGCAGGGGGATTTATGTACGAGCAGTACTTC. It specifies CASSLVAGGFMYEQYF.

The chain joins TRBV7-9 to TRBJ2-2; no firm D call. V was pared by 0 bases and J by 2 bases, with 4 bases between. CDR3 size: 14 residues. CDR1 is SEHNR, CDR2 FQNEAQ, per germline (reference sequence). CDR3 nucleotides: TGTGCCAGCAGCTTAGCGGGCAACACCGGGGAGCTGTTTTTT. This sequence encodes CASSLAGNTGELFF.

The chain recombines TRBV7-9 with TRBJ2-7, with TRBD1 matching 8 bases. The V and J ends lost 4 bases and 4 bases, in that order; junction bases with no gene match: 6. The germline CDR1 and CDR2 sequences are SEHNR and FQNEAQ (reference sequence). This CDR3 is built from 14 residues. CDR3 sequence reads: CASSSTGASYEQYF. Written as DNA, the CDR3 is TGTGCCAGCAGCTCGACAGGGGCCTCTTACGAGCAGTACTTC.

The V gene is TRBV7-2, the J gene TRBJ2-7; 10 positions match TRBD2. The CDR3 has 15 residues. After removal of 5 bases from V and 1 base from J, the junction contained 5 bases not matched to a gene. Germline CDR1 and CDR2: SGHTA and FQGNSA. The CDR3 nucleotides are TGTGCCAGCAGCCGACAAGCGGGAGGGTCCTACGAGCAGTACTTC. Protein product: CASSRQAGGSYEQYF.

This chain connects TRBV18 to TRBJ2-1; 11 bases line up with TRBD2. Germline trimming cut 3 bases from V and 2 bases from J; bases unmatched to any gene: 6. Germline CDR1 and CDR2: KGHSH and LQKENI. This CDR3 spans 17 amino acids. As DNA, the CDR3 is TGTGCCAGCTCACCTCGGGGTAGCGGGGGGGCCTACAATGAGCAGTTCTTC. Encoded protein: CASSPRGSGGAYNEQFF.

The V gene is TRBV7-9, the J gene TRBJ2-3, with TRBD2 matching 9 bases. Trimming at V came to 5 bases and at J to 0 bases, leaving 9 bases not matched to a gene. The germline V gene has CDR1 SEHNR and CDR2 FQNEAQ (reference sequence). The CDR3 spans 17 residues. CDR3 coding DNA: TGTGCCAGCAGCCCAGCGGGAGGTGGGTCTAGCACAGATACGCAGTATTTT. Amino acid sequence: CASSPAGGGSSTDTQYF.

This rearrangement joins TRBV20-1 to TRBJ1-1; the D is unclear. Trimming pared 6 bases from V and 13 bases from J, leaving 18 bases between. CDR1 is DFQATT, CDR2 SNEGSKA, per germline (reference sequence). The CDR3 length is 11 residues. CDR3 in amino acids: CSAHEGTPGFF. CDR3 DNA sequence: TGCAGTGCCCACGAGGGCACCCCTGGTTTCTTT.

The chain uses TRBV7-9 and TRBJ2-7; 12 bases map to TRBD2. Germline trimming cut 5 bases from V and 4 bases from J; bases unmatched to any gene: 12. Per germline, CDR1 SEHNR and CDR2 FQNEAQ (reference sequence). This CDR3 spans 17 amino acids. In nucleotides, the CDR3 is TGTGCCAGCAGCCCCCGCAAGACTAGCGGGAGTATGTACGAGCAGTACTTC. Residues: CASSPRKTSGSMYEQYF. The full variable domain, in which reference TRBV7-9 and TRBJ2-7 provide the parts outside the CDR3, is DTGVSQNPRHKITKRGQNVTFRCDPISEHNRLYWYRQTLGQGPEFLTYFQNEAQLEKSRLLSDRFSAERPKGSFSTLEIQRTEQGDSAMYLCASSPRKTSGSMYEQYFGPGTRLTVT.